Following are 16 T cell receptor beta chains from one sample sequenced in a study of T cells after yellow fever vaccination. TCRdb redid the calling of the 5' RACE reads with MiXCR, one entry per CDR3 protein. The table has over 300,000 distinct CDR3 sequences, around 3.6% seen once. The sample consisted of PBMCs, taken on the day of the yellow fever booster vaccination. The receptor source for this set is a man aged 18 to 29 who received the YFV17D yellow fever vaccine.

This clonotype came up many times. The CDR3 region has the DNA TGTGCCAGCAGCTCCCTCGGACAGGGGGCTTTAGAGACCCAGTACTTC. It yields the protein CASSSLGQGALETQYF. V usage is TRBV7-9 and J usage is TRBJ2-5; TRBD1 aligns across 11 bases. The CDR3 contains 16 residues. With 4 bases clipped from V and 4 bases from J, the junction kept 8 bases outside the gene matches. CDR1 is SEHNR and CDR2 is FQNEAQ in the germline V gene (reference sequence).

This clonotype has ten or more counts. The chain is built from TRBV30 and TRBJ1-5; D not resolved. Germline lookup yields CDR1 GTSNPN and CDR2 SVGIG (reference sequence). V dropped 5 bases and J dropped 4 bases, with 12 bases sitting between them. The CDR3 loop spans 13 amino acids. The CDR3 region has the DNA TGTGCCTGGGCCCCGGGCCCAAATCAGCCCCAGCATTTT. This translates into CAWAPGPNQPQHF.

The table lists this clonotype with many counts. The CDR3 bases are TGTGCCAGCACCCCCCGAGGGGGATCCTACAATGAGCAGTTCTTC. This gives the protein CASTPRGGSYNEQFF. The chain recombines TRBV7-9 with TRBJ2-1, with D perhaps TRBD1 (6 bases). V lost 7 bases and J lost 1, with 14 bases in between. CDR1 and CDR2 (germline): SEHNR, FQNEAQ (reference sequence). The CDR3 has 15 amino acids.

This clonotype was counted many times. CDR3 bases: TGTGCCATCAGTGTTAGCAAAACCAAAAACATTCAGTACTTC. Encoded protein: CAISVSKTKNIQYF. The chain joins TRBV10-3 to TRBJ2-4; no definite D call. Germline-derived CDR1 and CDR2 are ENHRY and SYGVKD. The V and J ends lost 4 bases and 2 bases respectively, with 9 bases between them. This CDR3 has 14 residues.

This chain connects TRBV19 to TRBJ1-2; TRBD1 aligns across 7 bases. J gave up 3 bases and V 5 bases, and 9 bases lay outside the gene matches. The CDR3 spans 15 residues. CDR1 is LNHDA, CDR2 SQIVND, per germline (reference sequence). Here the CDR3 reads CASSGTVRGYYGYTF. The CDR3 DNA is TGTGCCAGTAGTGGGACAGTTCGGGGGTACTATGGCTACACCTTC. The whole variable domain, filled in from reference TRBV19 and TRBJ1-2, reads DGGITQSPKYLFRKEGQNVTLSCEQNLNHDAMYWYRQDPGQGLRLIYYSQIVNDFQKGDIAEGYSVSREKKESFPLTVTSAQKNPTAFYLCASSGTVRGYYGYTFGSGTRLTVV.

The table lists this clonotype with many counts. The V gene is TRBV5-6, the J gene TRBJ2-3; unclear D gene. This CDR3 has 15 amino acids. CDR1 is SGHDT, CDR2 YYEEEE, per germline. Trimming removed 0 bases from V and 0 bases from J, with 8 bases in between. The CDR3 is CASSLEQYSTDTQYF. CDR3 nucleotide sequence: TGTGCCAGCAGCTTGGAACAGTATAGCACAGATACGCAGTATTTT.

The chain carries TRBV5-6 and TRBJ2-7; perhaps TRBD1 as D (6 bases). Per the germline V gene, CDR1 is SGHDT and CDR2 is YYEEEE. The CDR3 is made up of 15 amino acids. V was shortened by 4 bases and J by 2 bases, with 16 bases between the two germline ends. The CDR3 loop is CASSPLGTQPYEQYF. The DNA for the CDR3 is TGTGCCAGCAGCCCTCTCGGGACACAACCCTACGAGCAGTACTTC. The full variable domain, in which reference TRBV5-6 and TRBJ2-7 provide the parts outside the CDR3, is DAGVTQSPTHLIKTRGQQVTLRCSPKSGHDTVSWYQQALGQGPQFIFQYYEEEERQRGNFPDRFSGHQFPNYSSELNVNALLLGDSALYLCASSPLGTQPYEQYFGPGTRLTVT.

This clonotype was detected ten times or more. The gene calls are TRBV3-2 and TRBJ2-7; the table's D call of TRBD2 was not tested on the DNA. TRBV3-2 is assigned pseudogene status. The CDR3 spans 14 residues. The CDR3, as DNA: TGTGCCAGCAGCCAGTCTAGCGGGGAAAACGGGCAGTACGTC. This codes for CASSQSSGENGQYV.

This clonotype was observed at least ten times. The chain joins TRBV7-8 to TRBJ1-2; possible D gene TRBD1, 6 bases. Germline loops: CDR1 SGHVS, CDR2 FQNEAQ. V dropped 1 base and J dropped 4 bases, with 13 bases sitting between them. This CDR3 is built from 15 residues. The CDR3 nucleotides are TGTGCCAGCAGCTTAGATGGGGGGCCAGGCTATGGCTACACCTTC. Translation gives CASSLDGGPGYGYTF.

There are many counts of this clonotype. This chain connects TRBV5-1 to TRBJ2-3; D is ambiguous. The CDR3 covers 12 residues. Germline loops: CDR1 SGHRS, CDR2 YFSETQ. The V and J ends lost 0 bases and 2 bases respectively, with 1 base between them. The CDR3 nucleotides read TGCGCCAGCAGCTTGGACACAGATACGCAGTATTTT. Protein product: CASSLDTDTQYF.

The chain links TRBV6-6 to TRBJ1-2; D remains unclear. The germline V and J ends were trimmed by 0 bases and 0 bases, with 8 bases remaining between them. Germline-derived CDR1 and CDR2 are MNHNY and SVGAGI (reference sequence). The CDR3 covers 15 residues. CDR3 sequence reads: CASSYSSETNYGYTF. In DNA form, the CDR3 reads TGTGCCAGCAGTTACTCCTCGGAAACTAACTATGGCTACACCTTC.

This clonotype was found many times. The chain combines TRBV3-1 with TRBJ2-1, with 8 bases lining up with TRBD2. Germline V lookup: CDR1 LGHDT, CDR2 YNNKEL (reference sequence). Trimming took 0 bases from V and 8 from J; bases not matched to a gene: 6. CDR3 length: 15 amino acids. In DNA form, the CDR3 reads TGTGCCAGCAGCCAAGAGCCCGGGGGGGCCTATGAGCAGTTCTTC. Translated, it gives CASSQEPGGAYEQFF.

Many counts were recorded for this clonotype. This rearrangement joins TRBV19 to TRBJ1-5; TRBD1 matches at 9 bases. The germline V gene encodes CDR1 LNHDA and CDR2 SQIVND (reference sequence). V gave up 5 bases and J gave up 4 bases; unmatched junction bases: 6. This CDR3 comprises 15 residues. The CDR3 sequence is CASSVQGAINQPQHF. The CDR3 bases are TGTGCCAGTAGTGTACAGGGGGCGATTAATCAGCCCCAGCATTTT.

This clonotype has at least ten counts. The chain carries TRBV7-9 and TRBJ1-2; D is ambiguous. Trimming left V 4 bases short and J 8 bases short, with 17 bases between. The CDR3 extends over 14 amino acids. Looked up from germline, CDR1 is SEHNR and CDR2 is FQNEAQ (reference sequence). The CDR3 loop reads CASSSYLYWEGYTF. CDR3 in DNA: TGTGCCAGCAGCTCGTACCTCTACTGGGAAGGCTACACCTTC.

This clonotype has just a few counts. This chain links TRBV6-5 with TRBJ1-6; 10 bases agree with TRBD1. The CDR3 totals 17 residues. In germline, CDR1 is MNHEY, CDR2 SVGAGI. V lost 8 bases, J lost 9 bases, and 16 bases stayed unmatched. The CDR3 DNA reads TGTGCCAGCTCTAGGACAGGGGGTTCCCCCGGGAGTTCACCCCTCCACTTT. Translation gives CASSRTGGSPGSSPLHF.

In this sample, this clonotype turned up a few times. The gene calls are TRBV19 and TRBJ1-3; weak D call: TRBD1 (5 bases). V lost 3 bases to trimming and J lost 0 bases, with 9 bases between them. This CDR3 comprises 15 residues. In germline, CDR1 is LNHDA, CDR2 SQIVND (reference sequence). Written as DNA, the CDR3 is TGTGCCAGTAGTATCCTGGGGACCTCTGGAAACACCATATATTTT. As protein: CASSILGTSGNTIYF.